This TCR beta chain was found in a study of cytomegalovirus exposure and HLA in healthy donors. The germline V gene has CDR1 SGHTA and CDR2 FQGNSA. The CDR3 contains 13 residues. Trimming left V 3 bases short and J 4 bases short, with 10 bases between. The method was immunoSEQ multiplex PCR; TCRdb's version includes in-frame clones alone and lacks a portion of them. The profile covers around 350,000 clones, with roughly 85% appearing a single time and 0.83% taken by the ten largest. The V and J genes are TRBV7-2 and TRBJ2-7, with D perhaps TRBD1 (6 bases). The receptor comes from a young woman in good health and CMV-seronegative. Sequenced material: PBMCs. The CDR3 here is CASSLDRVYEQYF. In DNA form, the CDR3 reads TGTGCCAGCAGCTTGGACAGAGTGTACGAGCAGTACTTC.